This passage covers 30 T cell receptor beta chains from one sample sequenced in a study of blood T cell repertoires in COVID-19. TCRdb's copy holds only in-frame clones and misses some; the assay was immunoSEQ multiplex PCR. Here the sample spans some 150,000 clones, about four fifths being singletons. The sequenced material came from peripheral blood. Receptors originate from a woman in her 70s with COVID-19, enrolled during active disease.

This chain links TRBV9 with TRBJ2-2; 7 positions agree with TRBD1. Germline-derived CDR1 and CDR2 are SGDLS and YYNGEE. Trimming at V came to 3 bases and at J to 2 bases, leaving 4 bases not matched to a gene. CDR3 length: 15 amino acids. The CDR3 sequence is CASSGGQENTGELFF. The CDR3, as DNA: TGTGCCAGCAGCGGAGGACAGGAAAACACCGGGGAGCTGTTTTTT.

This clone was found a few times. In DNA form, the CDR3 reads TGCGCCAGCAGCTTGAATACAGTAGGGAGTGAAAAACTGTTTTTT. It yields the protein CASSLNTVGSEKLFF. V and J are TRBV5-1 and TRBJ1-4; D gene unclear. The V end was cut by 1 base, the J end by 7 bases, with 14 bases between. CDR1 SGHRS and CDR2 YFSETQ come from the germline V gene. This CDR3 has 15 residues.

The chain joins TRBV5-1 to TRBJ1-5; D gene uncertain. The CDR3 has 14 residues. The V and J ends lost 4 bases and 4 bases respectively, with 12 bases between them. Germline loops: CDR1 SGHRS, CDR2 YFSETQ. CDR3 sequence (DNA): TGCGCCAGCAGCCCATCGGCGGGAAATCAGCCCCAGCATTTT. The encoded protein is CASSPSAGNQPQHF.

The CDR3 region is CASSPGGLRGNEQFF. CDR3 coding DNA: TGTGCCAGCAGCCCCGGGGGGCTCCGGGGGAATGAGCAGTTCTTC. The chain combines TRBV6-5 with TRBJ2-1, with D tentatively TRBD2 (7 bases). The CDR3 runs 15 residues. Germline V gene lookup returns CDR1 MNHEY and CDR2 SVGAGI. V lost 6 bases to trimming and J lost 7 bases, with 19 bases between them.

The rearrangement joins TRBV30 to TRBJ1-2, with a tentative D call TRBD1 (6 bases). The CDR3 sequence is 12 residues long. V was shortened by 3 bases and J by 6 bases, with 11 bases between the two germline ends. Germline V CDR1 and CDR2: GTSNPN, SVGIG (reference sequence). The CDR3 region has the DNA TGTGCCTGGAGAAGGACAGTTGATGGCTACACCTTC. Amino acid sequence: CAWRRTVDGYTF.

The chain joins TRBV2 to TRBJ1-4; D possibly corresponds to TRBD1 (5 bases). The CDR3 runs 15 residues. Trimming stripped 4 bases from V and 8 bases from J, with 17 bases between. Germline loops: CDR1 SNHLY, CDR2 FYNNEI. The CDR3 protein is CASSAPGGLSEKLFF. The CDR3 bases are TGTGCCAGCAGTGCCCCGGGGGGATTGTCGGAAAAACTGTTTTTT.

The CDR3 here is CASSSLTSGGVETQYF. The CDR3 DNA reads TGTGCCAGCAGCTCGCTGACTAGCGGGGGGGTTGAGACCCAGTACTTC. This chain links TRBV3-1 (or the pseudogene TRBV3-2) with TRBJ2-5; TRBD2 matches 14 bases. V lost 5 bases, J lost 5 bases, and 7 bases stayed unmatched. Germline lookup yields CDR1 LGHDT and CDR2 YNNKEL (reference sequence). This CDR3 is 16 amino acids long.

This chain uses TRBV5-6 with TRBJ1-6; 7 nucleotides match TRBD1. After removal of 4 bases from V and 10 bases from J, the junction contained 8 bases not matched to a gene. The CDR3 length is 14 residues. Germline V gives CDR1 SGHDT, CDR2 YYEEEE. The CDR3 DNA follows: TGTGCCAGCAGCAAGACAGGGAGAGGATCACCCCTCCACTTT. This codes for CASSKTGRGSPLHF.

The chain links TRBV2 to TRBJ1-6; a weak D match, TRBD1 (5 bases). Germline V gene data show CDR1 as SNHLY and CDR2 as FYNNEI. This CDR3 contains 17 residues. With 3 bases removed from V and 2 bases from J, the gap between germline ends came to 14 bases. CDR3 loop: CASSESPGGTYNSPLHF. Here the CDR3 DNA reads TGTGCCAGCAGTGAGTCCCCCGGGGGGACCTATAATTCACCCCTCCACTTT.

V usage is TRBV7-6 and J usage is TRBJ2-1, with TRBD2 as a possible D gene (5 bases). The CDR3 is made up of 16 amino acids. V lost 1 base and J lost 3, with 13 bases in between. Germline CDR1 and CDR2: SGHVS and FNYEAQ. The CDR3 sequence is CASSLVPRDRYNEQFF. CDR3 DNA sequence: TGTGCCAGCAGCTTAGTCCCGAGGGATCGCTACAATGAGCAGTTCTTC.

This clone occurred once. The chain couples TRBV2 to TRBJ1-2; possible D gene TRBD1, 5 bases. CDR1 SNHLY and CDR2 FYNNEI come from the germline V gene. The CDR3 extends over 13 amino acids. V was pared by 7 bases and J by 4 bases, with 13 bases between. CDR3 amino acids: CASISGRAYGYTF. Written as DNA, the CDR3 is TGTGCCAGCATATCCGGCAGGGCCTATGGCTACACCTTC.

The chain uses TRBV14 and TRBJ2-3; 8 bases line up with TRBD1. This CDR3 has 14 residues. Germline CDR1 and CDR2: SGHDN and FVKESK. V lost 1 base and J lost 14; bases outside the gene matches: 11. The CDR3 sequence: CASSQASPGQVLYF. The CDR3 DNA sequence: TGTGCCAGCAGCCAAGCCTCGCCGGGACAGGTGCTGTATTTT.

A single count supports this clone. The rearrangement joins TRBV21-1 to TRBJ1-2. TRBV21-1 counts as a pseudogene. The CDR3 spans 14 residues. Written as DNA, the CDR3 is TGTGCCAGCAGCGCGCCGGGGTCCCCACCGGTTGGTTCGTTC. As protein: CASSAPGSPPVGSF.

The J gene is TRBJ2-5, the V gene TRBV29-1, with D uncertain. There are 10 residues in the CDR3. With 6 bases removed from V and 2 bases from J, the gap between germline ends came to 4 bases. CDR1 SQVTM and CDR2 ANQGSEA come from the germline V gene. The CDR3 nucleotides read TGCAGCGTAGCACAAGAGACCCAGTACTTC. Translating it yields CSVAQETQYF. The full variable domain, its missing parts supplied by reference TRBV29-1 and TRBJ2-5, is SAVISQKPSRDICQRGTSLTIQCQVDSQVTMMFWYRQQPGQSLTLIATANQGSEATYESGFVIDKFPISRPNLTFSTLTVSNMSPEDSSIYLCSVAQETQYFGPGTRLLVL.

This clone has only a few counts. The chain recombines TRBV11-2 with TRBJ1-6, with 7 bases fitting TRBD1. This CDR3 contains 14 residues. The junction had 8 bases not matched to a gene; V was cut back by 5 bases and J by 10 bases. Germline lookup yields CDR1 SGHAT and CDR2 FQNNGV. Written as DNA, the CDR3 is TGTGCCAGCAGCCTTGACAGGGCGAGATCACCCCTCCACTTT. Translation: CASSLDRARSPLHF.

V gene TRBV7-6 combines with J gene TRBJ2-3, with 10 positions matching TRBD2. The CDR3 runs to 16 residues. The trim removed 2 bases at V and 1 base at J, leaving 3 bases unmatched. Germline CDR1 reads SGHVS; CDR2 reads FNYEAQ. DNA for the CDR3: TGTGCCAGCAGCTTATTAAGCGGGGGGGGCACAGATACGCAGTATTTT. This codes for CASSLLSGGGTDTQYF.

The V call is TRBV18, the J call TRBJ2-2; 7 nucleotides match TRBD1. Germline V gene sequence: CDR1 KGHSH, CDR2 LQKENI. This CDR3 region has 19 residues. Trimming at V came to 3 bases and at J to 1 base, leaving 14 bases not matched to a gene. The CDR3 coding sequence is TGTGCCAGCTCACCGTTAGGGGACAGCGCCATTCTGAACACCGGGGAGCTGTTTTTT. This sequence encodes CASSPLGDSAILNTGELFF.

This clone was seen only a few times. The J gene is TRBJ2-7, the V gene TRBV15, with 7 nucleotides matching TRBD1. This CDR3 contains 17 residues. V lost 0 bases to trimming and J lost 3 bases; unmatched junction nucleotides: 11. Germline assignment: CDR1 LNHNV and CDR2 YYDKDF (reference sequence). The CDR3 DNA follows: TGTGCCACCAGCAGAGATCGAAGACAGGGTGTGGGCTACGAGCAGTACTTC. Its protein product is CATSRDRRQGVGYEQYF.

The chain combines TRBV9 with TRBJ1-2; D is perhaps TRBD1 (5 bases). Trimming took off 0 bases at V and 0 bases at J, with 9 bases between the two ends. Looked up from germline, CDR1 is SGDLS and CDR2 is YYNGEE. The CDR3 runs to 15 residues. CDR3 nucleotide sequence: TGTGCCAGCAGCGTAGGGGGCGGGACTAACTATGGCTACACCTTC. It encodes CASSVGGGTNYGYTF.

The CDR3 region has the DNA TGTGCCAGCAGCCAGGGGGGACTGACCTCTGGGGCCAACGTCCTGACTTTC. Its protein is CASSQGGLTSGANVLTF. The chain links TRBV14 to TRBJ2-6; maybe TRBD2 (6 bases). The CDR3 is made up of 17 amino acids. Between the trimmed V and J ends, which lost 3 bases and 0 bases, there was a span of 12 bases. CDR1 and CDR2 (germline): SGHDN, FVKESK.

This sequence joins TRBV6-1 and TRBJ2-7; possibly TRBD2 for D (5 bases). The germline gives CDR1 MNHNS, CDR2 SASEGT. The CDR3 loop spans 15 amino acids. V lost 3 bases and J lost 4, with 16 bases in between. This CDR3 reads CASSEEAAWGYEQYF. The DNA of the CDR3 is TGTGCCAGCAGTGAGGAGGCAGCGTGGGGTTACGAGCAGTACTTC.

Note on this clone: Compared with germline, one end of the junction differs, possibly owing to a read error. This rearrangement joins TRBV19 to TRBJ1-1; D is possibly TRBD1 (5 bases). CDR1 and CDR2 from the germline V gene are LNHDA and SQIVND (reference sequence). The CDR3 is 15 residues long. The DNA for the CDR3 is TGTGCCAGTAGTCTTCATCGGACATTGAACAGTGAAGCTTTCTTT. Translated, it gives CASSLHRTLNSEAFF. Full variable domain (rest looked up from reference TRBV19 and TRBJ1-1): DGGITQSPKYLFRKEGQNVTLSCEQNLNHDAMYWYRQDPGQGLRLIYYSQIVNDFQKGDIAEGYSVSREKKESFPLTVTSAQKNPTAFYLCASSLHRTLNSEAFFGQGTRLTVV.

The chain recombines TRBV28 with TRBJ1-6; 7 nucleotides line up with TRBD1. Per the germline V gene, CDR1 is MDHEN and CDR2 is SYDVKM. There are 17 residues in the CDR3. The junction had 7 bases not matched to a gene; V was cut back by 5 bases and J by 0 bases. The CDR3 reads CASSVRQGSSYNSPLHF. Here the CDR3 DNA reads TGTGCCAGCAGTGTTCGACAGGGTAGCTCCTATAATTCACCCCTCCACTTT.

The chain combines TRBV5-4 with TRBJ1-1; perhaps TRBD1 as D (5 bases). This CDR3 is built from 17 residues. Trimming removed 2 bases from V and 5 bases from J, with 22 bases in between. Germline assignment: CDR1 SGHNT and CDR2 YYREEE (reference sequence). This chain's CDR3 is CASSFGLTTRGITEAFF. The CDR3 DNA reads TGTGCCAGCAGCTTTGGGTTGACCACGCGGGGGATTACTGAAGCTTTCTTT. The full variable domain, with the rest looked up from reference TRBV5-4 and TRBJ1-1, is ETGVTQSPTHLIKTRGQQVTLRCSSQSGHNTVSWYQQALGQGPQFIFQYYREEENGRGNFPPRFSGLQFPNYSSELNVNALELDDSALYLCASSFGLTTRGITEAFFGQGTRLTVV.

This chain links TRBV4-1 with TRBJ2-2; a possible D gene is TRBD1 (5 bases). Germline CDR1 is MGHRA and CDR2 is YSYEKL. V dropped 0 bases and J dropped 3 bases, with 8 bases sitting between them. The CDR3 runs to 15 residues. CDR3: CASSQDAGYTGELFF. The CDR3 DNA follows: TGCGCCAGCAGCCAAGATGCAGGGTACACCGGGGAGCTGTTTTTT.

The V and J genes are TRBV28 and TRBJ2-3; D call uncertain. The V end was cut by 5 bases, the J end by 6 bases, with 24 bases between. The CDR3 totals 17 residues. The germline gives CDR1 MDHEN, CDR2 SYDVKM. The CDR3 DNA reads TGTGCCAGCAGTCCACCCACCCTCTCCCCCCAACGGGATACGCAGTATTTT. This encodes CASSPPTLSPQRDTQYF.

The chain is built from TRBV7-2 and TRBJ1-1; no reliable D call. V was pared by 5 bases and J by 1 base, with 8 bases between. The germline V gene encodes CDR1 SGHTA and CDR2 FQGNSA. This CDR3 contains 13 residues. CDR3 amino acids: CASSQVGNTEAFF. The CDR3 DNA follows: TGTGCCAGCAGCCAGGTGGGGAACACTGAAGCTTTCTTT.

This chain uses TRBV19 with TRBJ2-6; 7 bases fit TRBD1. The CDR3 runs 16 residues. V lost 5 bases to trimming and J lost 2 bases; unmatched junction nucleotides: 6. The germline V gene encodes CDR1 LNHDA and CDR2 SQIVND (reference sequence). The CDR3 here is CASSSETGTGANVLTF. The CDR3 DNA reads TGTGCCAGTAGTTCCGAGACAGGGACTGGGGCCAACGTCCTGACTTTC.

The V and J genes are TRBV5-1 and TRBJ2-3, with TRBD2 matching 9 bases. Trimming removed 4 bases from V and 1 base from J; junction bases left unmatched: 4. The CDR3 is 15 amino acids. From germline, CDR1 is SGHRS and CDR2 YFSETQ. This CDR3 is CASSPERGGTDTQYF. The CDR3 region has the DNA TGCGCCAGCAGCCCGGAGCGGGGGGGCACAGATACGCAGTATTTT.

This rearrangement joins TRBV20-1 to TRBJ2-5; tentatively, D is TRBD2 (5 bases). Germline V gene lookup returns CDR1 DFQATT and CDR2 SNEGSKA (reference sequence). The V end lost 3 bases, the J end lost 5 bases, and 19 bases lay between the germline ends. The CDR3 length is 15 residues. CDR3 DNA: TGCAGTGCTAGTCGTCGACTACGGGGTGAGGAGACCCAGTACTTC. Residues: CSASRRLRGEETQYF.